This T cell receptor beta chain came from a study of regulatory T cells in long-lasting Graves disease. To make TCR beta libraries, researchers used iRepertoire HTBI primers and Arm-PCR of CDR3 regions. TCRdb called the multiplex PCR reads again in MiXCR, with one record for every CDR3 protein. This table holds fewer than 500,000 distinct CDR3 sequences, roughly 15% found once. Noted time point: newly diagnosed GD, antithyroid drugs for less than 3 months. Isolated PBMC RNA provided the starting material for the TCR library. The EDTA tubes were filled with roughly 10 milliliters of drawn peripheral blood. This clonotype was found many times. The same data also contributed to another study, on T cells in Graves' hyperthyroidism and ophthalmopathy. That investigation notes: Graves' hyperthyroidism is called stable when ophthalmopathy does not progress within 18 months.

This sequence originates from a man aged 35 to 55 with Graves disease. Sequenced material: peripheral blood mononuclear cells (PBMCs), taken at new diagnosis, from a patient treated with antithyroid drugs.

CDR3 coding DNA: TGTGCCAGCAGCTCGGGGTATCCGAAGGCTGGCTACACCTTC. It is translated as CASSSGYPKAGYTF. The V and J genes are TRBV7-2 and TRBJ1-2; D is ambiguous. Looked up from germline, CDR1 is SGHTA and CDR2 is FQGNSA. The CDR3 extends over 14 amino acids. Trimming left V 4 bases short and J 7 bases short, with 16 bases between.